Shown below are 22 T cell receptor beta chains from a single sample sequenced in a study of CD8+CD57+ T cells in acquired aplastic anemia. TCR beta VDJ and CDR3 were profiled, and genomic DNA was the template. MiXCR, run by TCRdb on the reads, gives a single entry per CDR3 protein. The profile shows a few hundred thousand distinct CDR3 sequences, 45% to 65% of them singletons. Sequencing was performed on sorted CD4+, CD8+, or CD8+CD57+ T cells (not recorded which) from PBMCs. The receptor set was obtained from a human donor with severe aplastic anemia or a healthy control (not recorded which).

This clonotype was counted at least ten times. The CDR3 sequence is CASSHRDPETQYF. CDR3 DNA sequence: TGTGCCAGCAGCCACCGGGACCCAGAGACCCAGTACTTC. The chain carries TRBV3-1 and TRBJ2-5; D is possibly TRBD1 or TRBD2 (5 bases each). The CDR3 length is 13 residues. The germline gives CDR1 LGHDT, CDR2 YNNKEL (reference sequence). V shed 3 bases and J shed 4 bases, with 9 bases lying between them.

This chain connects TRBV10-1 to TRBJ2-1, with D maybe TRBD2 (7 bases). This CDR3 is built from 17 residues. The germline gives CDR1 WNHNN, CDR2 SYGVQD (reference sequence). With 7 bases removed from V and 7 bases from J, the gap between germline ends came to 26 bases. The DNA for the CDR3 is TGCGCCAGCAACTCAGAAAGTGGTGGGGGGGCCAAGAATGAGCAGTTCTTC. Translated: CASNSESGGGAKNEQFF.

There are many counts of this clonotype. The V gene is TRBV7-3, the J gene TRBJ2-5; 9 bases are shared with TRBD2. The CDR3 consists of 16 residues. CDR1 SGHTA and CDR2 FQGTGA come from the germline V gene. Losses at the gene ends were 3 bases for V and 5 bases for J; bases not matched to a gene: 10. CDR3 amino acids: CASSFPGRGGWETQYF. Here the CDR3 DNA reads TGTGCCAGCAGCTTCCCCGGGCGGGGGGGCTGGGAGACCCAGTACTTC.

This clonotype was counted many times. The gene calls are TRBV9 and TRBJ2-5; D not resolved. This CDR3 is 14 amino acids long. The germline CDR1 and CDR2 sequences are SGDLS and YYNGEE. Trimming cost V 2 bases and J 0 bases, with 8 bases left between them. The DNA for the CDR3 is TGTGCCAGCAGCGTCCACGGAAACCAAGAGACCCAGTACTTC. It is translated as CASSVHGNQETQYF.

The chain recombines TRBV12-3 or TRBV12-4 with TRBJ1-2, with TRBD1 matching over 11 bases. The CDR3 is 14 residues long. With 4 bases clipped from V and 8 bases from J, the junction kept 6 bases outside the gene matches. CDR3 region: CASSSGTGGAGYTF. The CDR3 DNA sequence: TGTGCCAGCAGTTCCGGGACAGGGGGGGCCGGCTACACCTTC.

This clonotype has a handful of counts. The CDR3 region is CASRGQSAGNTF. The CDR3 bases are TGTGCCAGCAGAGGACAGTCGGCTGGAAACACCTTC. The chain is built from TRBV6-6 and TRBJ1-2; perhaps TRBD1 as D (6 bases). The length of the CDR3 is 12 residues. CDR1 MNHNY and CDR2 SVGAGI come from the germline V gene (reference sequence). Trimming took 6 bases from V and 12 from J, leaving 17 bases between them.

The CDR3 protein is CASSLTQTSGRTGEQFF. CDR3 nucleotides: TGTGCCAGCAGCTTAACCCAAACAAGCGGGAGAACGGGTGAGCAGTTCTTC. The chain recombines TRBV7-3 with TRBJ2-1, with TRBD2 identical over 8 bases. The CDR3 extends over 17 amino acids. Germline assignment: CDR1 SGHTA and CDR2 FQGTGA. Germline trimming cut 0 bases from V and 9 bases from J; bases unmatched to any gene: 13.

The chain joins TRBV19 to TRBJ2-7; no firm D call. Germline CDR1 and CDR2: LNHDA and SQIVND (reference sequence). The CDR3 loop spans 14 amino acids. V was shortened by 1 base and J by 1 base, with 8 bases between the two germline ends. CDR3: CASSIGGGSYEQYF. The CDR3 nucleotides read TGTGCCAGTAGTATAGGCGGTGGGTCCTACGAGCAGTACTTC.

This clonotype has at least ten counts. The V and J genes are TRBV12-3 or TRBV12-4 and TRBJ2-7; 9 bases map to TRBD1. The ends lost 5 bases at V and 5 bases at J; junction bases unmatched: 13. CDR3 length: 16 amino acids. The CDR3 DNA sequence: TGTGCCAGCAGTCGGGACAGGGTTTTGAGCCCGGACGAGCAGTACTTC. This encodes CASSRDRVLSPDEQYF.

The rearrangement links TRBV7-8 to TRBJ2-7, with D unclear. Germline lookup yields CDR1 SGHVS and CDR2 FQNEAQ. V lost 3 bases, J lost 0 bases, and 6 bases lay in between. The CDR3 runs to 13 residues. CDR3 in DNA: TGTGCCAGCAGCTTCTCATTCTCCTACGAGCAGTACTTC. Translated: CASSFSFSYEQYF.

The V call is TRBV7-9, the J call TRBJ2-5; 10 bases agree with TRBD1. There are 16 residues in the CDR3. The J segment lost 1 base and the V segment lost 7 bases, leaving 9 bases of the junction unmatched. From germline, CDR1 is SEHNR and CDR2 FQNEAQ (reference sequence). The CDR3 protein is CASISMGTGAQETQYF. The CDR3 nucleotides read TGTGCCAGCATCTCCATGGGGACAGGGGCCCAAGAGACCCAGTACTTC.

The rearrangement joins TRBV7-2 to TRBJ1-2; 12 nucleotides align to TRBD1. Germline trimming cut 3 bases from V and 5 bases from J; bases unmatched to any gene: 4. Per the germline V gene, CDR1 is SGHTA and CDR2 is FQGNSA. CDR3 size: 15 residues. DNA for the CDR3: TGTGCCAGCAGCTTGACGGGACAGGGGGCATATGGCTACACCTTC. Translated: CASSLTGQGAYGYTF.

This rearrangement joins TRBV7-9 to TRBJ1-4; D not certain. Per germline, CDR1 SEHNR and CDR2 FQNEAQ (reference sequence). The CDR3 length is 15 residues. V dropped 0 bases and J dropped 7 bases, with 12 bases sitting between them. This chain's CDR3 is CASSLAGRGSEKLFF. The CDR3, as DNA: TGTGCCAGCAGCTTAGCCGGACGGGGTAGTGAAAAACTGTTTTTT.

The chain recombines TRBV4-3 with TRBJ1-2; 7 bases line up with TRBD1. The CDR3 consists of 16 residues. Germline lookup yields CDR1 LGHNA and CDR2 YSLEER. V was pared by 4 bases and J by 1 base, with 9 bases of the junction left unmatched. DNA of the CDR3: TGCGCCAGCAGCCCGCAAAGGGGACAGTTTAACTATGGCTACACCTTC. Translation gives CASSPQRGQFNYGYTF.

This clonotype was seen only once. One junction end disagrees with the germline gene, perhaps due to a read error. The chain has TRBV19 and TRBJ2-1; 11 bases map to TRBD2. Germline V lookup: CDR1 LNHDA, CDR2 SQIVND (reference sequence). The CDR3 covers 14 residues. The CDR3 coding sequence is TGTGTCAGTAAGCTAGCGGGGGGCCTCAATGAGCAGTTCTTC. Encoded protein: CVSKLAGGLNEQFF.

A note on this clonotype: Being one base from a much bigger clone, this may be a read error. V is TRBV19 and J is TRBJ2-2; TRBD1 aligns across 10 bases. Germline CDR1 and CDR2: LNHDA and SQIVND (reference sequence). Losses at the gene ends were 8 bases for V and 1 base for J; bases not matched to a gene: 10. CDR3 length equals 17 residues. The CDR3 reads CASGGQGVPKNTGELFF. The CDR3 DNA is TGTGCCAGTGGCGGACAGGGGGTTCCCAAGAACACCGGGGAGCTGTTTTTT.

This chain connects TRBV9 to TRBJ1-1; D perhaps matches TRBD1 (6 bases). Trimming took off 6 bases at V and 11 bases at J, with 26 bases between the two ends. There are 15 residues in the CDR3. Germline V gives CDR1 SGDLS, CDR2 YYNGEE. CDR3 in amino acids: CASTLRGDTGEWAFF. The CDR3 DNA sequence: TGTGCCAGCACCCTGAGAGGGGACACCGGGGAATGGGCTTTCTTT. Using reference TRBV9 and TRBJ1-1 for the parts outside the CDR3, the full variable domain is DSGVTQTPKHLITATGQRVTLRCSPRSGDLSVYWYQQSLDQGLQFLIQYYNGEERAKGNILERFSAQQFPDLHSELNLSSLELGDSALYFCASTLRGDTGEWAFFGQGTRLTVV.

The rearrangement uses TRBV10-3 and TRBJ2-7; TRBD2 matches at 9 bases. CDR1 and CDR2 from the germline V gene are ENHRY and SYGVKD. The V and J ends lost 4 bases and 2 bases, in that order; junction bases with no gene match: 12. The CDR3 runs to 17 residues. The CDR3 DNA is TGTGCCATCAGTGGGTCAGGGGAGACTAGCGGCACCTACGAGCAGTACTTC. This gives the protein CAISGSGETSGTYEQYF.

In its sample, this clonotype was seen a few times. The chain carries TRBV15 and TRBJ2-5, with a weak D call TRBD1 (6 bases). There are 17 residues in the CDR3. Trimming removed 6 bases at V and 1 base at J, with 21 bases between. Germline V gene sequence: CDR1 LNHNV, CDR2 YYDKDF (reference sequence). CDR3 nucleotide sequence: TGTGCCACCAGTTTTACTCAGGGGTCTACTTTCCAAGAGACCCAGTACTTC. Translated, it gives CATSFTQGSTFQETQYF.

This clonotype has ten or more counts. CDR3 bases: TGCAGTGCTAGAGTACCGAGACTAGCGGCTAACACCGGGGAGCTGTTTTTT. Translation: CSARVPRLAANTGELFF. The rearrangement joins TRBV20-1 to TRBJ2-2, with 9 bases aligning to TRBD2. Trimming removed 1 base from V and 2 bases from J; junction bases left unmatched: 8. Germline assignment: CDR1 DFQATT and CDR2 SNEGSKA (reference sequence). The CDR3 sequence is 17 residues long.

Here the CDR3 reads CSASGQRLNNEQFF. The CDR3 DNA sequence: TGCAGTGCTAGTGGCCAGCGGCTTAACAATGAGCAGTTCTTC. The J gene is TRBJ2-1, the V gene TRBV20-1; possible D gene TRBD2, 5 bases. With 3 bases removed from V and 5 bases from J, the gap between germline ends came to 14 bases. The CDR3 has 14 amino acids. Germline V lookup: CDR1 DFQATT, CDR2 SNEGSKA (reference sequence).

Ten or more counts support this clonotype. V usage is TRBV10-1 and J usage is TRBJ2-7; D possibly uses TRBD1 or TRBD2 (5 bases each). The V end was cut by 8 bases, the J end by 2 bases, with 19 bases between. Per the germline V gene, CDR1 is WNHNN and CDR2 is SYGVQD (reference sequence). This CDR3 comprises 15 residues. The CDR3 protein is CASLLTGTETYEQYF. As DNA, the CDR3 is TGCGCCAGCTTACTTACCGGGACCGAGACCTACGAGCAGTACTTC.